This is a list of T cell receptor beta chains from one sample in a study of cytomegalovirus exposure and HLA in healthy donors. Generated by immunoSEQ multiplex PCR, the TCRdb table keeps only in-frame clones and is missing some. The data contain roughly 160,000 clones, 80% to 90% of them singletons. Sequencing used PBMCs. Every receptor here comes from a man aged 25-40 years in good health and CMV-seropositive. CDR3s leave out the opening cysteine and the closing phenylalanine or tryptophan.

j_gene: TRBJ2-5
len: 13
v_gene: TRBV6-1
CDR3aa: ASSEGQGGEETQY

j_gene: TRBJ1-1
len: 12
v_gene: TRBV5-4
CDR3aa: ASHDRAGSPEAF

j_gene: TRBJ1-2
len: 12
v_gene: TRBV2
CDR3aa: ASSGQGWVYGYT

j_gene: TRBJ2-7
len: 13
v_gene: TRBV7-2
CDR3aa: ASSLESTGGSEQY

j_gene: TRBJ1-4
len: 13
v_gene: TRBV5-1
CDR3aa: ASSPGDTHNEKLF

j_gene: TRBJ2-3
len: 14
v_gene: TRBV9
CDR3aa: ASSPVAGGPSDTQY

j_gene: TRBJ1-5
len: 14
v_gene: TRBV7-2
CDR3aa: ASSPGTGLGNQPQH

j_gene: TRBJ2-3
len: 12
v_gene: TRBV29-1
CDR3aa: SVKGTRVGDTQY

j_gene: TRBJ2-5
len: 12
v_gene: TRBV5-6
CDR3aa: ASSLPGYQETQY

j_gene: TRBJ1-3
len: 11
v_gene: TRBV7-2
CDR3aa: ASRHSSGNTIY